The 28 T cell receptor beta chains below were found in one sample sequenced in a study of shared clonotypes between healthy human individuals (dated by TCRdb to between 2020 and 2021). The library was made by the immunoSEQ multiplex PCR assay. TCRdb took over this immuneACCESS table, retaining in-frame rearrangements with V and J assigned. Such tables are incomplete; in checked studies, under half of the missing clones stem from an unresolved V gene, and the remainder is unexplained. This sample has about 95,000 clones in its table, and around two thirds of those were observed once. The ten largest clonotypes hold 40% to 45% of the sample. The source material was memory CD8+ T cells sorted from blood. The cell subset or site label for this specimen denotes: CD45RO+ cells pooled with CCR7-negative TemRA cells. These receptors originate from a man aged 25-40 years in good health.

V gene TRBV28 combines with J gene TRBJ2-7, with D uncertain. CDR1 and CDR2 from the germline V gene are MDHEN and SYDVKM. This CDR3 has 11 amino acids. V lost 8 bases, J lost 3 bases, and 8 bases lay in between. Here the CDR3 reads CASGEYYEQYF. The CDR3 coding sequence is TGTGCCAGCGGAGAATACTACGAGCAGTACTTC.

At least ten counts were recorded for this clone. J is TRBJ2-3 and V is TRBV6-6, with D hard to call. The germline CDR1 and CDR2 sequences are MNHNY and SVGAGI (reference sequence). The CDR3 is 13 residues long. With 0 bases removed from V and 2 bases from J, the gap between germline ends came to 3 bases. The CDR3 coding sequence is TGTGCCAGCAGTTACTCGACCACAGATACGCAGTATTTT. Its protein product is CASSYSTTDTQYF.

In this sample, this clone turned up once. The chain uses TRBV11-2 and TRBJ2-3, with D perhaps TRBD1 (5 bases). CDR1 and CDR2 from the germline V gene are SGHAT and FQNNGV. The CDR3 contains 15 residues. Trimming removed 5 bases at V and 3 bases at J, with 15 bases between. Written as DNA, the CDR3 is TGTGCCAGCAGCGGGGCCCTAGGATTTACAGATACGCAGTATTTT. As protein: CASSGALGFTDTQYF.

The rearrangement links TRBV7-9 to TRBJ2-7; D gene ambiguous. V was pared by 0 bases and J by 2 bases, with 8 bases between. Germline V gene sequence: CDR1 SEHNR, CDR2 FQNEAQ (reference sequence). The CDR3 is 14 residues long. CDR3 in DNA: TGTGCCAGCAGCTTAGCGGGTAGGACCTACGAGCAGTACTTC. This sequence encodes CASSLAGRTYEQYF.

The J gene is TRBJ1-2, the V gene TRBV25-1, with TRBD1 matching 11 bases. V was pared by 4 bases and J by 4 bases, with 8 bases of the junction left unmatched. The CDR3 consists of 16 residues. Germline-derived CDR1 and CDR2 are MGHDK and SYGVNS. The CDR3 is CASSGGQGGYGYGYTF. CDR3 in DNA: TGTGCCAGCAGTGGGGGACAGGGGGGCTATGGCTATGGCTACACCTTC.

The chain joins TRBV5-1 to TRBJ2-5, with D perhaps TRBD1 or TRBD2 (5 bases each). The germline gives CDR1 SGHRS, CDR2 YFSETQ. V gave up 9 bases and J gave up 0 bases, with 33 bases separating them. This CDR3 has 20 amino acids. The CDR3 nucleotides are TGCGCCACTAAGAAGCCCCCCCCCATCTATGGGGGAACGTACCAAGAGACCCAGTACTTC. Translated, it gives CATKKPPPIYGGTYQETQYF.

The chain recombines TRBV5-1 with TRBJ2-7; tentatively, D is TRBD2 (6 bases). CDR1 and CDR2 (germline): SGHRS, YFSETQ. There are 15 residues in the CDR3. V dropped 0 bases and J dropped 4 bases, with 14 bases sitting between them. The CDR3 region is CASSLVPGEGYEQYF. As DNA, the CDR3 is TGCGCCAGCAGCTTGGTACCGGGGGAAGGTTACGAGCAGTACTTC.

The chain joins TRBV2 to TRBJ1-3; D remains ambiguous. The CDR3 consists of 14 residues. CDR1 is SNHLY, CDR2 FYNNEI, per germline. V was cut by 3 bases and J by 0 bases, with 6 bases left in between. The CDR3 DNA reads TGTGCCAGCAGTGAGCAGAGCTCTGGAAACACCATATATTTT. Translation: CASSEQSSGNTIYF.

DNA of the CDR3: TGTGCCAGCAGTGAACTAGCGGGAGTCCTCACCGGGGAGCTGTTTTTT. Protein sequence: CASSELAGVLTGELFF. This sequence joins TRBV6-4 and TRBJ2-2, with TRBD2 matching 11 bases. The CDR3 spans 16 residues. Trimming cost V 3 bases and J 4 bases; bases outside gene matches: 4. In germline, CDR1 is MRHNA, CDR2 SNTAGT.

The rearrangement joins TRBV13 to TRBJ2-7; a weak D match, TRBD2 (6 bases). The germline V gene encodes CDR1 PRHDT and CDR2 FYEKMQ (reference sequence). The ends were cut back, 5 bases at V and 2 bases at J, with 16 bases in the middle. The CDR3 contains 15 residues. The DNA of the CDR3 is TGTGCCAGCAGCCCCCCCCTTAGCGGTCCCTACGAGCAGTACTTC. It translates to CASSPPLSGPYEQYF. Filled out from reference TRBV13 and TRBJ2-7, the complete variable domain reads AAGVIQSPRHLIKEKRETATLKCYPIPRHDTVYWYQQGPGQDPQFLISFYEKMQSDKGSIPDRFSAQQFSDYHSELNMSSLELGDSALYFCASSPPLSGPYEQYFGPGTRLTVT.

This sequence joins TRBV7-9 and TRBJ2-7; D ambiguous. Trimming cost V 6 bases and J 5 bases, with 29 bases left between them. The germline V gene has CDR1 SEHNR and CDR2 FQNEAQ (reference sequence). This CDR3 comprises 18 residues. CDR3 coding DNA: TGTGCCAGCAGTCGTTATCCCTTCGGGTACTTCCGTAGCCACGAGCAGTACTTC. This translates into CASSRYPFGYFRSHEQYF.

This clone appeared once. The chain uses TRBV11-2 and TRBJ2-7; the D call may be TRBD1 or TRBD2 (5 bases each). The CDR3 extends over 15 amino acids. The germline V gene has CDR1 SGHAT and CDR2 FQNNGV. Deletions cut 5 bases from V and 6 bases from J, with 20 bases between. CDR3 sequence: CASSRGGQAMGEQYF. The CDR3 DNA is TGTGCCAGCAGCCGGGGCGGCCAGGCGATGGGCGAGCAGTACTTC.

This chain links TRBV28 with TRBJ2-7; 7 bases agree with TRBD2. The trim removed 2 bases at V and 4 bases at J, leaving 11 bases unmatched. The V gene's germline CDR1 is MDHEN and CDR2 SYDVKM. The CDR3 covers 16 residues. The CDR3 loop reads CASSLDAGGSPYEQYF. The CDR3 nucleotides are TGTGCCAGCAGTTTAGACGCAGGCGGGAGTCCGTACGAGCAGTACTTC.

In its sample, this clone was seen once. The chain recombines TRBV7-9 with TRBJ1-5; tentatively, D is TRBD1 (6 bases). With 5 bases removed from V and 4 bases from J, the gap between germline ends came to 12 bases. This CDR3 is built from 14 residues. In germline, CDR1 is SEHNR, CDR2 FQNEAQ (reference sequence). DNA for the CDR3: TGTGCCAGCAGCCAAGGACAGATTAATCAGCCCCAGCATTTT. Encoded protein: CASSQGQINQPQHF.

The rearrangement joins TRBV10-3 to TRBJ2-1; the match to TRBD2 covers 7 bases. Germline assignment: CDR1 ENHRY and CDR2 SYGVKD. V lost 5 bases to trimming and J lost 0 bases; unmatched junction nucleotides: 13. There are 18 residues in the CDR3. Here the CDR3 reads CAISPGPTSANSYNEQFF. CDR3 sequence (DNA): TGTGCCATCAGTCCTGGACCCACTAGCGCCAACTCCTACAATGAGCAGTTCTTC.

The chain joins TRBV19 to TRBJ1-5, with D hard to call. The CDR3 is 14 residues long. Looked up from germline, CDR1 is LNHDA and CDR2 is SQIVND (reference sequence). Deletions cut 3 bases from V and 6 bases from J, with 12 bases between. The CDR3 DNA reads as TGTGCCAGTAGTATCTTACATTTGAGTCAGCCCCAGCATTTT. Its translation is CASSILHLSQPQHF. Filled out from reference TRBV19 and TRBJ1-5, the complete variable domain reads DGGITQSPKYLFRKEGQNVTLSCEQNLNHDAMYWYRQDPGQGLRLIYYSQIVNDFQKGDIAEGYSVSREKKESFPLTVTSAQKNPTAFYLCASSILHLSQPQHFGDGTRLSIL.

The chain carries TRBV2 and TRBJ2-7, with D uncertain. This CDR3 region has 11 residues. Trimming stripped 7 bases from V and 5 bases from J, with 9 bases between. Germline V gene lookup returns CDR1 SNHLY and CDR2 FYNNEI. CDR3 nucleotide sequence: TGTGCCAGCACCTCCGCGGACGAGCAGTACTTC. Translation gives CASTSADEQYF.

J is TRBJ2-2 and V is TRBV29-1; maybe TRBD1 (6 bases). The CDR3 is made up of 14 amino acids. The germline CDR1 and CDR2 sequences are SQVTM and ANQGSEA. The V end was cut by 5 bases, the J end by 1 base, with 11 bases between. CDR3 DNA: TGCAGCGTTCAGTGGACAGTGAACACCGGGGAGCTGTTTTTT. Encoded protein: CSVQWTVNTGELFF.

V usage is TRBV2 and J usage is TRBJ1-2; maybe TRBD1 (5 bases). The CDR3 extends over 13 amino acids. The V end was cut by 0 bases, the J end by 6 bases, with 8 bases between. Germline assignment: CDR1 SNHLY and CDR2 FYNNEI. The CDR3 bases are TGTGCCAGCAGTGAAGCCCCGACAGATGGCTACACCTTC. It encodes CASSEAPTDGYTF.

This clone has a count of ten or more. In the same sample, other DNA sequences code for this CDR3. The chain is built from TRBV19 and TRBJ2-2, with no clear D. The CDR3 has 12 amino acids. Trimming stripped 6 bases from V and 3 bases from J, with 5 bases between. Per the germline V gene, CDR1 is LNHDA and CDR2 is SQIVND (reference sequence). The CDR3 DNA is TGTGCCAGTAGCCCGTACACCGGGGAGCTGTTTTTT. Its translation is CASSPYTGELFF.

The V and J genes are TRBV5-4 and TRBJ2-1; D call uncertain. Per the germline V gene, CDR1 is SGHNT and CDR2 is YYREEE (reference sequence). The CDR3 covers 17 residues. The germline V and J ends were trimmed by 0 bases and 6 bases, with 19 bases remaining between them. The CDR3 region has the DNA TGTGCCAGCAGCTTGGAAGTAGGTGGGCTGGGGATCAATGAGCAGTTCTTC. Its protein is CASSLEVGGLGINEQFF. The whole variable domain, remainder taken from reference TRBV5-4 and TRBJ2-1, is ETGVTQSPTHLIKTRGQQVTLRCSSQSGHNTVSWYQQALGQGPQFIFQYYREEENGRGNFPPRFSGLQFPNYSSELNVNALELDDSALYLCASSLEVGGLGINEQFFGPGTRLTVL.

The chain uses TRBV27 and TRBJ2-7, with TRBD1 matching 9 bases. J lost 3 bases, V lost 8 bases, and 14 bases had no gene match. This CDR3 has 16 residues. Germline V gene sequence: CDR1 MNHEY, CDR2 SMNVEV (reference sequence). The CDR3 nucleotides read TGTGCCAGCTCGACCTCCGGGACAGGGACTATCTACGAGCAGTACTTC. Translation gives CASSTSGTGTIYEQYF.

The rearrangement joins TRBV28 to TRBJ2-7, with 10 nucleotides matching TRBD2. The CDR3 has 16 residues. After removal of 4 bases from V and 2 bases from J, the junction contained 8 bases not matched to a gene. Germline lookup yields CDR1 MDHEN and CDR2 SYDVKM. The CDR3 DNA follows: TGTGCCAGCAGTTCCACTAGCGGGACGAATACCTACGAGCAGTACTTC. Translating gives CASSSTSGTNTYEQYF. Together with reference TRBV28 and TRBJ2-7, the CDR3 gives the full variable domain: DVKVTQSSRYLVKRTGEKVFLECVQDMDHENMFWYRQDPGLGLRLIYFSYDVKMKEKGDIPEGYSVSREKKERFSLILESASTNQTSMYLCASSSTSGTNTYEQYFGPGTRLTVT.

The V gene is TRBV27, the J gene TRBJ1-4; D is unclear. V lost 0 bases to trimming and J lost 4 bases, with 12 bases between them. The CDR3 totals 16 residues. Germline CDR1 and CDR2: MNHEY and SMNVEV (reference sequence). CDR3 loop: CASSLSGVEDNEKLFF. DNA for the CDR3: TGTGCCAGCAGTTTATCAGGAGTGGAGGATAATGAAAAACTGTTTTTT.

In nucleotides, the CDR3 is TGTGCCAGCAGCTTAGGGGCCTCTGGAAACACCATATATTTT. Residues: CASSLGASGNTIYF. The chain links TRBV27 to TRBJ1-3; TRBD1 is a possible D gene (5 bases). The V end lost 6 bases, the J end lost 0 bases, and 9 bases lay between the germline ends. The CDR3 spans 14 residues. Germline CDR1 is MNHEY and CDR2 is SMNVEV (reference sequence).

J is TRBJ2-7 and V is TRBV18; the match to TRBD1 covers 10 bases. The length of the CDR3 is 15 residues. With 6 bases clipped from V and 6 bases from J, the junction kept 11 bases outside the gene matches. Germline CDR1 KGHSH, CDR2 LQKENI. The CDR3 bases are TGTGCCAGCTCTCTCGACGCGGGACAGGGGAGCGAGCAGTACTTC. Residues: CASSLDAGQGSEQYF.

The rearrangement joins TRBV12-5 to TRBJ1-1; D is possibly TRBD1 (5 bases). With 6 bases removed from V and 5 bases from J, the gap between germline ends came to 25 bases. The germline V gene encodes CDR1 LGHNT and CDR2 FRNRAP. The CDR3 contains 17 residues. This CDR3 reads CASGPPEGKNGRTEAFF. DNA for the CDR3: TGTGCTAGTGGCCCCCCCGAGGGGAAAAACGGGAGGACTGAAGCTTTCTTT.

The CDR3 nucleotides are TGCAGCGTTGATGGGCTACGGGACAAGGGAGAAGGGACCCAGTACTTC. It encodes CSVDGLRDKGEGTQYF. The V call is TRBV29-1, the J call TRBJ2-5; possible D gene TRBD1, 6 bases. Germline V lookup: CDR1 SQVTM, CDR2 ANQGSEA. Trimming shortened V by 3 bases and J by 7 bases, and 24 bases separated the two germline ends. CDR3 size: 16 residues. Together with reference TRBV29-1 and TRBJ2-5, the CDR3 gives the full variable domain: SAVISQKPSRDICQRGTSLTIQCQVDSQVTMMFWYRQQPGQSLTLIATANQGSEATYESGFVIDKFPISRPNLTFSTLTVSNMSPEDSSIYLCSVDGLRDKGEGTQYFGPGTRLLVL.